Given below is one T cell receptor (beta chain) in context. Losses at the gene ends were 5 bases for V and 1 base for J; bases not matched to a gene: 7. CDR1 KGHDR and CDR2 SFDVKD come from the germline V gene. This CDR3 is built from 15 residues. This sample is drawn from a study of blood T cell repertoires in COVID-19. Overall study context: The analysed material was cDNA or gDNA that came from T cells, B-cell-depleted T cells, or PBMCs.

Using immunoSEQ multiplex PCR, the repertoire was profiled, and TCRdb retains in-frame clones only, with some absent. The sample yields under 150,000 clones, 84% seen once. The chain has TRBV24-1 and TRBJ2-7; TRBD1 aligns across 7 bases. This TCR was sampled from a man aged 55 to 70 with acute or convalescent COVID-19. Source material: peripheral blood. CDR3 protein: CATSATGATSYEQYF. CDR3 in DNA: TGTGCCACCAGTGCCACAGGGGCCACATCCTACGAGCAGTACTTC.